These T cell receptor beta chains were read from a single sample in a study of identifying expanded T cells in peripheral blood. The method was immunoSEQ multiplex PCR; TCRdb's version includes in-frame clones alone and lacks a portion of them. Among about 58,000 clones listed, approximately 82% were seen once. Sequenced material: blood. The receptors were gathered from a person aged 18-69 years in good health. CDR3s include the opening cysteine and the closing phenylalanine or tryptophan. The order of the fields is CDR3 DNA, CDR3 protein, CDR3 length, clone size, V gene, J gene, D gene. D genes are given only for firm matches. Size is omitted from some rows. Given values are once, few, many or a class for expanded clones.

cdr3_nt: TGTGCCTTCGGGACAGGGTTCAATCAGCCCCAGCATTTT; cdr3_aa: CAFGTGFNQPQHF; cdr3_length: 13; clone_size: once; v_call: TRBV30; j_call: TRBJ1-5; d_call: TRBD1
cdr3_nt: TGTGCCAGCAGCTCTTTGAGGAGGGGGAAAACCGGGGAGCTGTTTTTT; cdr3_aa: CASSSLRRGKTGELFF; cdr3_length: 16; clone_size: once; v_call: TRBV11-3; j_call: TRBJ2-2; d_call: NA
cdr3_nt: TGTGCCAGCAGTGACTCGTTACGGAATCAGCCCCAGCATTTT; cdr3_aa: CASSDSLRNQPQHF; cdr3_length: 14; clone_size: NA; v_call: TRBV2; j_call: TRBJ1-5; d_call: NA
cdr3_nt: TGTGCCAGCAGCTTAGTTGCAGGGTTCTCTTACAATGAGCAGTTCTTC; cdr3_aa: CASSLVAGFSYNEQFF; cdr3_length: 16; clone_size: NA; v_call: TRBV11-2; j_call: TRBJ2-1; d_call: NA
cdr3_nt: TGTGCCAGCAGCCAGAGCTACGAGCAGTACTTC; cdr3_aa: CASSQSYEQYF; cdr3_length: 11; clone_size: NA; v_call: TRBV14; j_call: TRBJ2-7; d_call: NA
cdr3_nt: TGTGCCAGCAGCCGCATCAGGGGGAACACTGAAGCTTTCTTT; cdr3_aa: CASSRIRGNTEAFF; cdr3_length: 14; clone_size: NA; v_call: TRBV14; j_call: TRBJ1-1; d_call: NA
cdr3_nt: TGTGCCAGCAGCCACCTACCTAAGGACAGCCAAGAAGCTTTCTTT; cdr3_aa: CASSHLPKDSQEAFF; cdr3_length: 15; clone_size: NA; v_call: TRBV6-5; j_call: TRBJ1-1; d_call: NA
cdr3_nt: TGTGCCAGCAGCGGCCGGGGTAGCGGGCCGAACACCGGGGAGCTGTTTTTT; cdr3_aa: CASSGRGSGPNTGELFF; cdr3_length: 17; clone_size: NA; v_call: TRBV7-2; j_call: TRBJ2-2; d_call: TRBD2
cdr3_nt: TGTGCCAGCTCACTCGAAGTGGGGCCCGCCGGGGAGCTGTTTTTT; cdr3_aa: CASSLEVGPAGELFF; cdr3_length: 15; clone_size: NA; v_call: TRBV18; j_call: TRBJ2-2; d_call: NA
cdr3_nt: TGTGCCAGCAGCGCCTCCGCGAACACCGGGGAGCTGTTTTTT; cdr3_aa: CASSASANTGELFF; cdr3_length: 14; clone_size: NA; v_call: TRBV9; j_call: TRBJ2-2; d_call: NA
cdr3_nt: TGTGCCAGCATCCGCCGGGGAGCAGATACGCAGTATTTT; cdr3_aa: CASIRRGADTQYF; cdr3_length: 13; clone_size: NA; v_call: TRBV5-4; j_call: TRBJ2-3; d_call: NA
cdr3_nt: TGTGCCACCCGCGAGGGGGGAACCGGGGAGCTGTTTTTT; cdr3_aa: CATREGGTGELFF; cdr3_length: 13; clone_size: NA; v_call: TRBV19; j_call: TRBJ2-2; d_call: NA
cdr3_nt: TGCGCCAGCCGTGCGGGGACGGGAGGGCCCCAAGAGACCCAGTACTTC; cdr3_aa: CASRAGTGGPQETQYF; cdr3_length: 16; clone_size: NA; v_call: TRBV5-1; j_call: TRBJ2-5; d_call: TRBD2
cdr3_nt: TGTGCCAGCAGCCCCCGGGCAGAGTCCTACAATGAGCAGTTCTTC; cdr3_aa: CASSPRAESYNEQFF; cdr3_length: 15; clone_size: NA; v_call: TRBV7-6; j_call: TRBJ2-1; d_call: NA
cdr3_nt: TGCGCCAGCAGCCAAGATGCGGGAGCTTCCTACAATGAGCAGTTCTTC; cdr3_aa: CASSQDAGASYNEQFF; cdr3_length: 16; clone_size: NA; v_call: TRBV4-3; j_call: TRBJ2-1; d_call: TRBD2
cdr3_nt: TGCAGCGTTTGGACCGGATACGAGCAGTACTTC; cdr3_aa: CSVWTGYEQYF; cdr3_length: 11; clone_size: once; v_call: TRBV29-1; j_call: TRBJ2-7; d_call: NA
cdr3_nt: TGTGCCAGCACACCGACGGGTACCGAGGATGGGGATACGCAGTATTTT; cdr3_aa: CASTPTGTEDGDTQYF; cdr3_length: 16; clone_size: NA; v_call: TRBV2; j_call: TRBJ2-3; d_call: NA
cdr3_nt: TGTGCCAGCAGCTTGCTGTGGACGGCCACAGATACGCAGTATTTT; cdr3_aa: CASSLLWTATDTQYF; cdr3_length: 15; clone_size: NA; v_call: TRBV5-5; j_call: TRBJ2-3; d_call: NA
cdr3_nt: TGTGCCAGCAGTTACTCCGGAGCCACTGGAAACACCATATATTTT; cdr3_aa: CASSYSGATGNTIYF; cdr3_length: 15; clone_size: NA; v_call: TRBV6-6; j_call: TRBJ1-3; d_call: NA
cdr3_nt: TGTGCCAGTAGTATGGGTTCGGGACGCAATCAGCCCCAGCATTTT; cdr3_aa: CASSMGSGRNQPQHF; cdr3_length: 15; clone_size: NA; v_call: TRBV19; j_call: TRBJ1-5; d_call: NA
cdr3_nt: TGTGCCAGCAGTTTAACCCCCTCCGGTGGCTACACCTTC; cdr3_aa: CASSLTPSGGYTF; cdr3_length: 13; clone_size: NA; v_call: TRBV27; j_call: TRBJ1-2; d_call: NA
cdr3_nt: TGTGCCAGCAGTGAAAAGACAGGGAGTGGCTACACCTTC; cdr3_aa: CASSEKTGSGYTF; cdr3_length: 13; clone_size: NA; v_call: TRBV6-1; j_call: TRBJ1-2; d_call: TRBD1
cdr3_nt: TGCGCCAGCAGCTTGTCACAGGGGGCCAGCCCTAACTATGGCTACACCTTC; cdr3_aa: CASSLSQGASPNYGYTF; cdr3_length: 17; clone_size: NA; v_call: TRBV5-1; j_call: TRBJ1-2; d_call: TRBD1
cdr3_nt: TGTGCCTGGAGCGACGACCGGGCGGGAGGCACAGATACGCAGTATTTT; cdr3_aa: CAWSDDRAGGTDTQYF; cdr3_length: 16; clone_size: NA; v_call: TRBV30; j_call: TRBJ2-3; d_call: TRBD2
cdr3_nt: TGTGCCAGTAGTATCTCAGCCTCCACCATATATTTT; cdr3_aa: CASSISASTIYF; cdr3_length: 12; clone_size: NA; v_call: TRBV19; j_call: TRBJ1-3; d_call: NA
cdr3_nt: TGCGCCAGCAGCCCGTCCGGGGTCGACGAGACCCAGTACTTC; cdr3_aa: CASSPSGVDETQYF; cdr3_length: 14; clone_size: NA; v_call: TRBV5-1; j_call: TRBJ2-5; d_call: NA
cdr3_nt: TGTGCCAGCAGCCCGACCGGACAGGGGGGCACCGGGGAGCTGTTTTTT; cdr3_aa: CASSPTGQGGTGELFF; cdr3_length: 16; clone_size: once; v_call: TRBV6-4; j_call: TRBJ2-2; d_call: TRBD1
cdr3_nt: TGTGCCAGTAGTATAGACCGGGAAGGGTTAGTCTATGGCTACACCTTC; cdr3_aa: CASSIDREGLVYGYTF; cdr3_length: 16; clone_size: NA; v_call: TRBV19; j_call: TRBJ1-2; d_call: NA
cdr3_nt: TGTGCCAGCAGCTCCCGGACTAGTATTAGGGCAGATACGCAGTATTTT; cdr3_aa: CASSSRTSIRADTQYF; cdr3_length: 16; clone_size: NA; v_call: TRBV7-2; j_call: TRBJ2-3; d_call: TRBD2
cdr3_nt: TGTGCCAGCAGCTTCGGGGACAGCTCCTACAATGAGCAGTTCTTC; cdr3_aa: CASSFGDSSYNEQFF; cdr3_length: 15; clone_size: NA; v_call: TRBV5-6; j_call: TRBJ2-1; d_call: TRBD1
cdr3_nt: TGTGCCAGCAGCTTGGGGGGGAATGTCGTCTATGGCTACACCTTC; cdr3_aa: CASSLGGNVVYGYTF; cdr3_length: 15; clone_size: NA; v_call: TRBV5-4; j_call: TRBJ1-2; d_call: NA
cdr3_nt: TGTGCCGGCAGACAGTTGGGACCAATCTATGGCTACACCTTC; cdr3_aa: CAGRQLGPIYGYTF; cdr3_length: 14; clone_size: NA; v_call: TRBV6-1; j_call: TRBJ1-2; d_call: NA
cdr3_nt: TGTGCCAGCAGTTCGGGACGCAATGGCTACACCTTC; cdr3_aa: CASSSGRNGYTF; cdr3_length: 12; clone_size: NA; v_call: TRBV27; j_call: TRBJ1-2; d_call: NA
cdr3_nt: TGTGCCAGCAGCGGGGACAGGGGGCCTGAGCAGTTCTTC; cdr3_aa: CASSGDRGPEQFF; cdr3_length: 13; clone_size: NA; v_call: TRBV9; j_call: TRBJ2-1; d_call: TRBD1
cdr3_nt: TGTGCCAGCAGTGACCTTAGCGGGGAACAAGAGACCCAGTACTTC; cdr3_aa: CASSDLSGEQETQYF; cdr3_length: 15; clone_size: NA; v_call: TRBV6-1; j_call: TRBJ2-5; d_call: TRBD2
cdr3_nt: TGTGCCAGTACCAAGGACAGGGCGGGGGCCACTGAAGCTTTCTTT; cdr3_aa: CASTKDRAGATEAFF; cdr3_length: 15; clone_size: once; v_call: TRBV19; j_call: TRBJ1-1; d_call: TRBD1
cdr3_nt: TGCGCCAGCAGCCAAGCTGGTGGAGGTGACCCTCGGAACACCATATATTTT; cdr3_aa: CASSQAGGGDPRNTIYF; cdr3_length: 17; clone_size: NA; v_call: TRBV4-1; j_call: TRBJ1-3; d_call: NA
cdr3_nt: TGTGCCAGCAGCTCTAGATCCCCGAACACCGGGGAGCTGTTTTTT; cdr3_aa: CASSSRSPNTGELFF; cdr3_length: 15; clone_size: NA; v_call: TRBV7-9; j_call: TRBJ2-2; d_call: NA
cdr3_nt: TGTGCCAGTAGTATCTTGGAATCAAGCGGCTACACCTTC; cdr3_aa: CASSILESSGYTF; cdr3_length: 13; clone_size: NA; v_call: TRBV19; j_call: TRBJ1-2; d_call: NA
cdr3_nt: TGTGCCAGCAGCCTAAGAGGGCAGGGGGCTAATTGGGACGGACGGGGAAGCTCCTACAATGAGCAGTTCTTC; cdr3_aa: CASSLRGQGANWDGRGSSYNEQFF; cdr3_length: 24; clone_size: NA; v_call: TRBV7-3; j_call: TRBJ2-1; d_call: TRBD1